Each of the 29 T cell receptor beta chains below was sequenced from the same sample in a study of blood T cells in healthy people across ages. For the second PCR, which ran for about 6 to 11 cycles, a sample-barcoded 5' primer and a J-beta primer mix were used. TCRdb itself ran the 5' RACE reads through MiXCR, one entry per CDR3 protein. The repertoire consists of 800,000 to 950,000 distinct CDR3 sequences, with about 29% occurring once and the leading ten covering roughly 10%. The same data also contributed to another study, on T cells of mothers and their children.

The source material was blood. These receptors were collected from a woman between 40 and 55 years old in good health.

This clonotype was observed at least ten times. V and J are TRBV5-6 and TRBJ1-2; 7 bases agree with TRBD1. V was pared by 0 bases and J by 5 bases, with 10 bases of the junction left unmatched. Per germline, CDR1 SGHDT and CDR2 YYEEEE. The CDR3 has 16 residues. The chain's CDR3 is CASSLAGQAPAYGYTF. As DNA, the CDR3 is TGTGCCAGCAGCTTGGCAGGACAGGCCCCCGCATATGGCTACACCTTC.

The chain couples TRBV12-3 or TRBV12-4 to TRBJ2-2, with a weak D call TRBD1 (6 bases). V lost 8 bases and J 4 bases, leaving 17 bases between the germline ends. This CDR3 comprises 15 residues. The CDR3 region has the DNA TGTGCCAGCGCAACCGGGACATGGAGCACCGGGGAGCTGTTTTTT. Residues: CASATGTWSTGELFF.

The CDR3 DNA follows: TGTGCCAGCAGTGAAGAGGGTGGGCAGATCACAGATACGCAGTATTTT. Its translation is CASSEEGGQITDTQYF. The gene calls are TRBV6-1 and TRBJ2-3, with unresolved D. V was shortened by 1 base and J by 2 bases, with 13 bases between the two germline ends. The CDR3 runs 16 residues. The germline gives CDR1 MNHNS, CDR2 SASEGT.

This chain connects TRBV7-8 to TRBJ1-1, with TRBD1 matching over 9 bases. This CDR3 comprises 15 residues. Looked up from germline, CDR1 is SGHVS and CDR2 is FQNEAQ. The V segment lost 0 bases and the J segment 6 bases; nucleotides outside the gene matches: 5. CDR3 nucleotide sequence: TGTGCCAGCAGCTTAGCTGGGACAGGGATCGCTGAAGCTTTCTTT. Residues: CASSLAGTGIAEAFF.

This clonotype occurred many times. J is TRBJ1-2 and V is TRBV12-3 or TRBV12-4; D is unresolved. Trimming pared 8 bases from V and 0 bases from J, leaving 16 bases between. The CDR3 is made up of 15 amino acids. In nucleotides, the CDR3 is TGTGCCAGCTCTTACCCCGACTCAGCTAACTATGGCTACACCTTC. Its protein product is CASSYPDSANYGYTF.

This clonotype was recorded once. The CDR3 protein is CASSELEGYGYTF. The CDR3 DNA follows: TGTGCCAGCAGTGAACTCGAGGGCTATGGCTACACCTTC. The chain is built from TRBV25-1 and TRBJ1-2, with D uncertain. The CDR3 is 13 residues long. The V and J ends lost 2 bases and 4 bases respectively, with 8 bases between them. Germline V CDR1 and CDR2: MGHDK, SYGVNS.

This clonotype showed up many times. J is TRBJ2-1 and V is TRBV20-1, with unresolved D. CDR3 length equals 10 residues. V shed 4 bases and J shed 2 bases, with 0 bases lying between them. The germline V gene encodes CDR1 DFQATT and CDR2 SNEGSKA (reference sequence). The CDR3 region has the DNA TGCAGTGCTACCTACAATGAGCAGTTCTTC. Protein product: CSATYNEQFF.

The rearrangement uses TRBV6-2 or TRBV6-3 and TRBJ1-1; D gene uncertain. The ends were cut back, 5 bases at V and 4 bases at J, with 8 bases in the middle. CDR1 is MNHEY and CDR2 is SVGEGT in the germline V gene. The length of the CDR3 is 12 residues. The CDR3 DNA reads as TGTGCCAGCAGTGTTGGGCTCACTGAAGCTTTCTTT. Residues: CASSVGLTEAFF.

The V call is TRBV19, the J call TRBJ1-5, with a tentative D call TRBD1 (5 bases). In germline, CDR1 is LNHDA, CDR2 SQIVND (reference sequence). This CDR3 is built from 13 residues. V was cut by 2 bases and J by 6 bases, with 8 bases left in between. CDR3 amino acids: CASSIRGSQPQHF. The CDR3 region has the DNA TGTGCCAGTAGTATACGGGGCAGTCAGCCCCAGCATTTT.

There are a few counts of this clonotype. The J gene is TRBJ1-4, the V gene TRBV7-2; 7 bases agree with TRBD1. Germline lookup yields CDR1 SGHTA and CDR2 FQGNSA. V dropped 3 bases and J dropped 8; count of bases not matched to a gene: 12. The CDR3 consists of 16 residues. The CDR3 coding sequence is TGTGCCAGCAGCTTCCTAAACAGGGGAGGAAGAGAAAAACTGTTTTTT. Translation: CASSFLNRGGREKLFF.

This clonotype was found once. This may come from a read error, since a much larger clone is one base off. V usage is TRBV7-9 and J usage is TRBJ2-7; a weak D match, TRBD1 (6 bases). The DNA end lines up better with TRBJ2-5; the J call may be wrong. This CDR3 comprises 14 residues. The V gene's germline CDR1 is SEHNR and CDR2 FQNEAQ (reference sequence). CDR3 nucleotides: TGTGCCGGCAGCATACGCGTAGGGGGAGAGACCCAGTACTTC. Protein: CAGSIRVGGETQYF.

In this sample, this clonotype turned up many times. The gene calls are TRBV5-1 and TRBJ2-3, with a possible D match to TRBD2 (5 bases). The germline CDR1 and CDR2 sequences are SGHRS and YFSETQ. The V and J ends lost 4 bases and 0 bases respectively, with 9 bases between them. The CDR3 covers 14 residues. CDR3 nucleotides: TGCGCCAGCAGCCTGAGGGCTAGCACAGATACGCAGTATTTT. Translating gives CASSLRASTDTQYF.

This clonotype was seen ten or more times. The chain employs TRBV7-2 and TRBJ2-7; perhaps TRBD1 as D (6 bases). Trimming shortened V by 5 bases and J by 3 bases, and 14 bases separated the two germline ends. The CDR3 spans 14 residues. CDR1 is SGHTA, CDR2 FQGNSA, per germline. The CDR3 coding sequence is TGTGCCAGCAGCGCTGGACAGCGAGACTACGAGCAGTACTTC. This encodes CASSAGQRDYEQYF. Complete variable domain (other parts from reference TRBV7-2 and TRBJ2-7): GAGVSQSPSNKVTEKGKDVELRCDPISGHTALYWYRQSLGQGLEFLIYFQGNSAPDKSGLPSDRFSAERTGGSVSTLTIQRTQQEDSAVYLCASSAGQRDYEQYFGPGTRLTVT.

The J gene is TRBJ1-2, the V gene TRBV28; D gene uncertain. The V and J ends lost 3 bases and 6 bases respectively, with 14 bases between them. CDR1 MDHEN and CDR2 SYDVKM come from the germline V gene. CDR3 size: 14 residues. The CDR3 reads CASSLRVRSHGYTF. CDR3 coding DNA: TGTGCCAGCAGTTTGAGAGTCAGGTCCCATGGCTACACCTTC.

This clonotype has ten or more counts. This chain links TRBV24-1 with TRBJ2-3; D gene unclear. The germline V gene has CDR1 KGHDR and CDR2 SFDVKD. The V end was cut by 4 bases, the J end by 1 base, with 5 bases between. The CDR3 length is 13 residues. CDR3 region: CATSEDGTDTQYF. CDR3 bases: TGTGCCACCAGTGAAGATGGCACAGATACGCAGTATTTT.

V gene TRBV7-2 combines with J gene TRBJ1-2; D not resolved. Germline CDR1 is SGHTA and CDR2 is FQGNSA. Trimming removed 5 bases from V and 8 bases from J, with 24 bases in between. CDR3 size: 16 residues. This chain's CDR3 is CASSHLVGTAERGYTF. The CDR3 DNA reads as TGTGCCAGCAGCCACCTCGTAGGTACAGCGGAAAGAGGCTACACCTTC.

V gene TRBV4-1 combines with J gene TRBJ1-4; D gene uncertain. V shed 0 bases and J shed 5 bases, with 10 bases lying between them. CDR1 is MGHRA, CDR2 YSYEKL, per germline. This CDR3 spans 15 amino acids. CDR3 sequence (DNA): TGCGCCAGCAGCCAAGATCCGGGGAAGAATGAAAAACTGTTTTTT. Amino acid sequence: CASSQDPGKNEKLFF.

This clonotype was counted between two and nine times. V and J are TRBV20-1 and TRBJ2-7, with a possible D match to TRBD1 (5 bases). The DNA end favors TRBJ2-5, so the J call may be wrong. The germline CDR1 and CDR2 sequences are DFQATT and SNEGSKA (reference sequence). The CDR3 contains 12 residues. CDR3 nucleotide sequence: TGCAGTACCCCGTGGGGCAGGGAGACCCAGTACTTC. It encodes CSTPWGRETQYF.

This clonotype was counted many times. V and J are TRBV20-1 and TRBJ1-2; tentatively, D is TRBD1 (5 bases). Trimming left V 4 bases short and J 3 bases short, with 9 bases between. The CDR3 length is 12 residues. In germline, CDR1 is DFQATT, CDR2 SNEGSKA (reference sequence). This CDR3 reads CSATGLDYGYTF. CDR3 DNA: TGCAGTGCTACGGGACTAGACTATGGCTACACCTTC.

This clonotype has only a few counts. The chain carries TRBV20-1 and TRBJ2-3; D remains ambiguous. The CDR3 spans 15 residues. Per germline, CDR1 DFQATT and CDR2 SNEGSKA (reference sequence). The ends were cut back, 5 bases at V and 2 bases at J, with 17 bases in the middle. The CDR3 bases are TGCAGTGCTGCCGACCCAGGACGAAACACAGATACGCAGTATTTT. It specifies CSAADPGRNTDTQYF.

This clonotype was seen a handful of times. The V and J genes are TRBV4-1 and TRBJ1-2, with 8 bases lining up with TRBD1. The CDR3 totals 15 residues. Germline CDR1 MGHRA, CDR2 YSYEKL. The J segment lost 9 bases and the V segment lost 1 base, leaving 10 bases of the junction unmatched. CDR3 DNA sequence: TGCGCCAGCAGCCAAGCAGGGCAGGGGGCACTCAGCTACACCTTC. Its translation: CASSQAGQGALSYTF.

This clonotype was seen many times. CDR3 DNA: TGCGCCAGCAGCTTACTTCCCGGGACAGAAATCACCTACGAGCAGTACTTC. Its translation is CASSLLPGTEITYEQYF. V usage is TRBV5-1 and J usage is TRBJ2-7; 7 nucleotides agree with TRBD1. V dropped 2 bases and J dropped 2; count of bases not matched to a gene: 13. The CDR3 extends over 17 amino acids. Germline-derived CDR1 and CDR2 are SGHRS and YFSETQ.

This sequence joins TRBV20-1 and TRBJ2-7; D may be TRBD1 (5 bases). The CDR3 runs to 15 residues. Trimming left V 0 bases short and J 0 bases short, with 12 bases between. CDR1 and CDR2 from the germline V gene are DFQATT and SNEGSKA (reference sequence). The CDR3 sequence is CSARDSARASYEQYF. The DNA of the CDR3 is TGCAGTGCTAGAGATTCGGCCAGGGCCTCCTACGAGCAGTACTTC.

This CDR3 reads CATSREGARAQETQYF. CDR3 DNA sequence: TGTGCCACCAGCAGAGAGGGTGCCAGGGCCCAAGAGACCCAGTACTTC. This chain uses TRBV15 with TRBJ2-5, with D perhaps TRBD1 (5 bases). Germline-derived CDR1 and CDR2 are LNHNV and YYDKDF (reference sequence). There are 16 residues in the CDR3. The ends were cut back, 0 bases at V and 1 base at J, with 12 bases in the middle.

The gene calls are TRBV20-1 and TRBJ1-1; 8 positions match TRBD1. From germline, CDR1 is DFQATT and CDR2 SNEGSKA (reference sequence). V dropped 6 bases and J dropped 5; count of bases not matched to a gene: 5. The CDR3 spans 12 residues. Here the CDR3 DNA reads TGCAGTGCCGACAGGGGTGAAACTGAAGCTTTCTTT. Translated: CSADRGETEAFF.

The V call is TRBV28, the J call TRBJ1-6; 7 bases line up with TRBD1. This CDR3 is built from 16 residues. Trimming cost V 3 bases and J 10 bases; bases outside gene matches: 12. In germline, CDR1 is MDHEN, CDR2 SYDVKM. The CDR3 spells CASSLTGISTKSPLHF. Here the CDR3 DNA reads TGTGCCAGCAGTTTGACAGGGATTTCTACTAAGTCACCCCTCCACTTT.

This clonotype was picked up one time. DNA for the CDR3: TGCAGCGGGCACGGAGAAGATTCCGATGAGCAGTTCTTC. Protein product: CSGHGEDSDEQFF. The chain recombines TRBV29-1 with TRBJ2-1, with no clear D. V was shortened by 7 bases and J by 8 bases, with 18 bases between the two germline ends. The CDR3 loop spans 13 amino acids. CDR1 is SQVTM and CDR2 is ANQGSEA in the germline V gene.

This sequence joins TRBV20-1 and TRBJ2-7; 7 bases are shared with TRBD2. In germline, CDR1 is DFQATT, CDR2 SNEGSKA (reference sequence). This CDR3 spans 14 amino acids. Losses at the gene ends were 1 base for V and 7 bases for J; bases not matched to a gene: 10. Here the CDR3 reads CSARGAGDYGEQYF. Here the CDR3 DNA reads TGCAGTGCTAGAGGGGCGGGGGACTACGGGGAGCAGTACTTC.

This clonotype was counted at least ten times. The chain couples TRBV28 to TRBJ1-2; 7 bases are a match to TRBD1. There are 13 residues in the CDR3. V was clipped by 8 bases and J by 4 bases; unmatched bases: 7. Germline CDR1 MDHEN, CDR2 SYDVKM. Written as DNA, the CDR3 is TGTGCCAGCGGCCAGGGACAGCTCTATGGCTACACCTTC. This encodes CASGQGQLYGYTF.